This passage covers 31 T cell receptor beta chains from one sample sequenced in a study of identical twins. TCRdb re-derived calls from the 5' RACE reads in MiXCR, one entry per CDR3 protein. The sample has approximately 1.8 million distinct CDR3 sequences, more than 30% seen once. Sequenced input: cord blood. The receptor set was obtained from a newborn girl in good health.

In its sample, this clonotype was seen a few times. The chain recombines TRBV20-1 with TRBJ2-7, with D tentatively TRBD1 (6 bases). V shed 3 bases and J shed 2 bases, with 11 bases lying between them. This CDR3 region has 13 residues. Germline-derived CDR1 and CDR2 are DFQATT and SNEGSKA (reference sequence). The CDR3 DNA reads TGCAGTGCTAGCGGCAACAGGGCCTACGAGCAGTACTTC. Protein sequence: CSASGNRAYEQYF.

This clonotype was counted a few times. The chain carries TRBV2 and TRBJ2-3; no clear D. The CDR3 runs to 16 residues. Germline V gene lookup returns CDR1 SNHLY and CDR2 FYNNEI. V was shortened by 4 bases and J by 0 bases, with 14 bases between the two germline ends. CDR3 sequence: CASSAFKRPSTDTQYF. The CDR3 DNA reads as TGTGCCAGCAGTGCTTTTAAGCGTCCTAGCACAGATACGCAGTATTTT.

This clonotype was seen more than once but under ten times. This chain uses TRBV20-1 with TRBJ2-4; unclear D gene. The end of the DNA is better explained by TRBJ2-5, so the J call may be wrong. The CDR3 has 16 residues. CDR1 DFQATT and CDR2 SNEGSKA come from the germline V gene (reference sequence). The CDR3, as DNA: TGCAGTGCTCCTCTTAGCCACCGGCCTATTGGGGAGACCCAGTACTTC. It encodes CSAPLSHRPIGETQYF.

There are a few counts of this clonotype. The chain couples TRBV29-1 to TRBJ2-4; D is uncertain. This CDR3 is 14 amino acids long. V shed 4 bases and J shed 2 bases, with 12 bases lying between them. CDR1 and CDR2 (germline): SQVTM, ANQGSEA. The CDR3 region has the DNA TGCAGCGTTGTGATCCAGTTAACCAAAAACATTCAGTACTTC. This codes for CSVVIQLTKNIQYF.

As to this clonotype: Its ends do not fully match the called genes, so a read error is possible. The gene calls are TRBV6-1 and TRBJ1-1, with D perhaps matching TRBD1 (6 bases). Looked up from germline, CDR1 is MNHNS and CDR2 is SASEGT. The CDR3 runs 14 residues. The CDR3 loop reads CASRRGALNTEAFF. CDR3 bases: TGTGCCAGCAGGAGGGGGGCATTGAATACTGAAGCTTTCTTT.

Comment on this clonotype: A much larger clone differs from this one at a single base, so this may be a read error. This chain links TRBV12-3 or TRBV12-4 with TRBJ1-2, with TRBD1 matching 7 bases. This CDR3 region has 15 residues. V was clipped by 0 bases and J by 6 bases; unmatched bases: 7. As DNA, the CDR3 is TGTGCCAGCAGTTTAGCGAAGGGGGCTAGACATGGCTACACCTTC. It encodes CASSLAKGARHGYTF.

This clonotype was found once. The chain has TRBV27 and TRBJ2-5, with D hard to call. Gene TRBJ2-7 matches the end of the DNA better, so the J call may be wrong. The germline gives CDR1 MNHEY, CDR2 SMNVEV (reference sequence). CDR3 length: 9 amino acids. The CDR3 nucleotides are TGTGCCAGCAGAACCGAGCAGTACTTC. This codes for CASRTEQYF.

This chain's CDR3 is CATSDAGENEQYF. CDR3 DNA: TGTGCCACCAGTGATGCCGGGGAGAATGAGCAGTACTTC. This chain links TRBV24-1 with TRBJ2-5, with D tentatively TRBD2 (5 bases). The CDR3 contains 13 residues. Germline CDR1 is KGHDR and CDR2 is SFDVKD. Trimming pared 3 bases from V and 11 bases from J, leaving 15 bases between.

This clonotype came up a few times. The chain couples TRBV14 to TRBJ2-1; a possible D gene is TRBD1 (5 bases). Germline CDR1 SGHDN, CDR2 FVKESK. The CDR3 totals 15 residues. V lost 4 bases and J 6 bases, leaving 16 bases between the germline ends. The CDR3 sequence is CASSLLRGSGNEQFF. The CDR3 DNA is TGTGCCAGCAGCCTACTTAGGGGATCGGGCAATGAGCAGTTCTTC.

The chain employs TRBV30 and TRBJ1-2; maybe TRBD1 (5 bases). V dropped 8 bases and J dropped 4 bases, with 14 bases sitting between them. The germline CDR1 and CDR2 sequences are GTSNPN and SVGIG (reference sequence). CDR3 length equals 12 residues. The CDR3 is CAGGGGIYGYTF. As DNA, the CDR3 is TGTGCCGGAGGCGGGGGGATCTATGGCTACACCTTC.

The gene calls are TRBV6-6 and TRBJ2-1, with 11 nucleotides matching TRBD2. V was clipped by 7 bases and J by 12 bases; unmatched bases: 5. This CDR3 is 12 amino acids long. Germline CDR1 is MNHNY and CDR2 is SVGAGI (reference sequence). CDR3 nucleotides: TGTGCCAGCAATCTAGCGGGAGGTGTGCAGTTCTTC. Amino acid sequence: CASNLAGGVQFF.

Regarding this clonotype: A much bigger clone sits one base away, suggesting this may be a read error. The chain uses TRBV4-1 and TRBJ2-3; D unresolved. Germline CDR1 is MGHRA and CDR2 is YSYEKL. V was shortened by 2 bases and J by 5 bases, with 5 bases between the two germline ends. CDR3 length: 12 residues. For the CDR3, the DNA is TGCGCCAGCAGCCAAATAGAAGATACGCAGTATTTT. This translates into CASSQIEDTQYF.

A few counts support this clonotype. V and J are TRBV11-2 and TRBJ2-1; 7 nucleotides line up with TRBD2. CDR1 SGHAT and CDR2 FQNNGV come from the germline V gene. Germline trimming cut 6 bases from V and 5 bases from J; bases unmatched to any gene: 10. The CDR3 has 15 residues. The CDR3 loop is CASRRPGGGNNEQFF. The CDR3 coding sequence is TGTGCCAGCAGACGTCCTGGGGGGGGGAACAATGAGCAGTTCTTC. The complete variable domain, with remaining parts taken from reference TRBV11-2 and TRBJ2-1, reads EAGVAQSPRYKIIEKRQSVAFWCNPISGHATLYWYQQILGQGPKLLIQFQNNGVVDDSQLPKDRFSAERLKGVDSTLKIQPAKLEDSAVYLCASRRPGGGNNEQFFGPGTRLTVL.

The chain joins TRBV4-2 to TRBJ1-2; no firm D call. The CDR3 sequence is 13 residues long. Trimming cost V 3 bases and J 4 bases, with 9 bases left between them. Germline V gene sequence: CDR1 LGHNA, CDR2 YNFKEQ. The CDR3 DNA reads as TGTGCCAGCAGCCATATAGGCAGCTATGGCTACACCTTC. This sequence encodes CASSHIGSYGYTF.

The J gene is TRBJ2-3, the V gene TRBV12-3 or TRBV12-4, with D perhaps matching TRBD1 (6 bases). This CDR3 has 14 residues. Trimming stripped 5 bases from V and 2 bases from J, with 11 bases between. For the CDR3, the DNA is TGTGCCAGCAGTCCAACAGGGCCCACAGATACGCAGTATTTT. It codes for CASSPTGPTDTQYF.

This clonotype showed up many times. The V call is TRBV12-3 or TRBV12-4, the J call TRBJ2-6; no definite D call. The CDR3 consists of 14 residues. Trimming removed 5 bases from V and 0 bases from J, with 5 bases in between. Written as DNA, the CDR3 is TGTGCCAGCAGTCGAGGCTCTGGGGCCAACGTCCTGACTTTC. This encodes CASSRGSGANVLTF.

Many counts were recorded for this clonotype. The chain couples TRBV12-3 or TRBV12-4 to TRBJ2-1; D gene ambiguous. Trimming pared 6 bases from V and 3 bases from J, leaving 3 bases between. CDR3 length: 11 amino acids. CDR3 in amino acids: CASSVYNEQFF. DNA for the CDR3: TGTGCCAGCAGCGTCTACAATGAGCAGTTCTTC.

Remarks on this clonotype: The junction shows a germline mismatch at one end, possibly a read error. The chain has TRBV5-4 and TRBJ2-1; the D gene is possibly TRBD2 (6 bases). The CDR3 totals 15 residues. The germline V gene encodes CDR1 SGHNT and CDR2 YYREEE (reference sequence). The CDR3 sequence is CASSLAGGGVNGQFF. CDR3 DNA: TGTGCCAGCAGCTTGGCCGGAGGAGGGGTTAATGGGCAGTTCTTC.

A few counts support this clonotype. This rearrangement joins TRBV6-6 to TRBJ2-5, with TRBD2 matching over 7 bases. CDR3 length equals 16 residues. With 4 bases clipped from V and 1 base from J, the junction kept 9 bases outside the gene matches. Germline V CDR1 and CDR2: MNHNY, SVGAGI (reference sequence). CDR3 nucleotides: TGTGCCAGCAGTTCCTATCCTAGCGGACTCCAAGAGACCCAGTACTTC. Translating gives CASSSYPSGLQETQYF.

V is TRBV5-6 and J is TRBJ2-7; weak D call: TRBD2 (5 bases). The CDR3 runs to 14 residues. V was cut by 6 bases and J by 3 bases, with 16 bases left in between. Germline CDR1 reads SGHDT; CDR2 reads YYEEEE. CDR3 residues: CASTAAFTFYEQYF. For the CDR3, the DNA is TGTGCCAGCACAGCGGCTTTCACTTTCTACGAGCAGTACTTC.

This clonotype was picked up a small number of times. The chain combines TRBV11-1 with TRBJ2-2; 9 nucleotides line up with TRBD1. CDR1 is SGHAT, CDR2 FQDESV, per germline (reference sequence). With V trimmed by 5 bases and J by 3 bases, 7 bases remained unmatched. The CDR3 contains 16 residues. The DNA of the CDR3 is TGTGCCAGCAGCCTGAAGCGGACAGGGGACACCGGGGAGCTGTTTTTT. It yields the protein CASSLKRTGDTGELFF. Full variable domain (remainder filled in from reference TRBV11-1 and TRBJ2-2): EAEVAQSPRYKITEKSQAVAFWCDPISGHATLYWYRQILGQGPELLVQFQDESVVDDSQLPKDRFSAERLKGVDSTLKIQPAELGDSAMYLCASSLKRTGDTGELFFGEGSRLTVL.

This chain links TRBV11-1 with TRBJ2-2; the D call may be TRBD1 or TRBD2 (6 bases each). Germline V gene sequence: CDR1 SGHAT, CDR2 FQDESV (reference sequence). CDR3 length: 16 amino acids. Trimming removed 1 base from V and 1 base from J, with 10 bases in between. CDR3 DNA sequence: TGTGCCAGCAGCTTAGAACGGGGGCTGAACACCGGGGAGCTGTTTTTT. Encoded protein: CASSLERGLNTGELFF. Combining the CDR3 with reference TRBV11-1 and TRBJ2-2 gives the whole variable domain EAEVAQSPRYKITEKSQAVAFWCDPISGHATLYWYRQILGQGPELLVQFQDESVVDDSQLPKDRFSAERLKGVDSTLKIQPAELGDSAMYLCASSLERGLNTGELFFGEGSRLTVL.

This clonotype was detected only a few times. The V and J genes are TRBV29-1 and TRBJ1-4; D unresolved. The germline V gene has CDR1 SQVTM and CDR2 ANQGSEA. The CDR3 is made up of 13 amino acids. Trimming shortened V by 3 bases and J by 10 bases, and 15 bases separated the two germline ends. In DNA form, the CDR3 reads TGCAGCGTTGATGATTTCGGGGAGAGAAAACTGTTTTTT. Encoded protein: CSVDDFGERKLFF.

Only a few counts were recorded for this clonotype. This chain connects TRBV20-1 to TRBJ2-7; possible D gene TRBD2, 7 bases. Trimming removed 0 bases at V and 1 base at J, with 16 bases between. Germline V CDR1 and CDR2: DFQATT, SNEGSKA (reference sequence). The CDR3 contains 16 residues. CDR3 residues: CSARDMGGAPSYEQYF. CDR3 nucleotides: TGCAGTGCTAGAGATATGGGGGGGGCACCATCCTACGAGCAGTACTTC.

This clonotype has at least ten counts. J is TRBJ1-2 and V is TRBV6-5; 7 nucleotides align to TRBD1. Trimming took 6 bases from V and 4 from J; bases not matched to a gene: 11. The CDR3 sequence is 15 residues long. Per germline, CDR1 MNHEY and CDR2 SVGAGI. For the CDR3, the DNA is TGTGCCAGCAGAGAAGCCGGGACAGCGGTCTATGGCTACACCTTC. Translation gives CASREAGTAVYGYTF.

The chain uses TRBV7-9 and TRBJ2-7, with D maybe TRBD1 (6 bases). V gave up 7 bases and J gave up 5 bases, with 15 bases separating them. The CDR3 sequence is 13 residues long. Germline V CDR1 and CDR2: SEHNR, FQNEAQ (reference sequence). In nucleotides, the CDR3 is TGTGCCAGCACCGAAAACAGGGTCGACGAGCAGTACTTC. This translates into CASTENRVDEQYF.

A few counts support this clonotype. The CDR3 spells CASSKEAGFRYEQYF. The CDR3 bases are TGTGCCAGCAGCAAAGAGGCAGGGTTTCGATACGAGCAGTACTTC. This chain links TRBV21-1 with TRBJ2-7; the table's D call of TRBD1 was not tested on the DNA. TRBV21-1 is an annotated pseudogene. CDR3 length equals 15 residues.

The chain is built from TRBV5-6 and TRBJ1-1; D gene uncertain. Germline CDR1 reads SGHDT; CDR2 reads YYEEEE. The V end lost 4 bases, the J end lost 2 bases, and 12 bases lay between the germline ends. The length of the CDR3 is 14 residues. Here the CDR3 reads CASSHGRTNTEAFF. CDR3 nucleotide sequence: TGTGCCAGCAGCCATGGGCGTACCAACACTGAAGCTTTCTTT.

The chain has TRBV20-1 and TRBJ2-7; TRBD2 matches 7 bases. This CDR3 has 14 residues. Losses at the gene ends were 2 bases for V and 0 bases for J; bases not matched to a gene: 4. The germline CDR1 and CDR2 sequences are DFQATT and SNEGSKA (reference sequence). The CDR3 DNA reads as TGCAGTGCTAGACATAGCGGGTCCTCCTACGAGCAGTACTTC. It specifies CSARHSGSSYEQYF.

Details on this clonotype: One base away lies a much larger clone, so this may be a sequencing read error. This chain connects TRBV27 to TRBJ2-4, with D maybe TRBD2 (7 bases). Gene TRBJ2-7 matches the end of the DNA better, so the J call may be wrong. Germline values: CDR1 MNHEY, CDR2 SMNVEV (reference sequence). This CDR3 has 13 amino acids. CDR3 loop: CASSYRGGCEQYF. DNA of the CDR3: TGTGCCAGCAGTTATAGGGGGGGCTGCGAGCAGTACTTC.

The gene calls are TRBV19 and TRBJ1-1; 9 positions agree with TRBD1. This CDR3 is 12 amino acids long. From germline, CDR1 is LNHDA and CDR2 SQIVND (reference sequence). V lost 7 bases to trimming and J lost 6 bases; unmatched junction nucleotides: 3. This chain's CDR3 is CASTGTGSEAFF. The CDR3 bases are TGTGCCAGTACAGGGACAGGGTCTGAAGCTTTCTTT.